This T cell receptor (beta chain) is from a study of blood T cells in healthy people across ages. On the study more broadly: Using template switching, researchers captured about one barcoded beta molecule for each two T cells. Study-wide points: More naive CD4+ cells and higher diversity marked long-lived donors relative to aged donors. The recorded TCR beta diversity per million T cells decreased in a roughly linear manner with age.

About this clonotype itself: Its antigen is still unknown.

V shed 10 bases, J shed 3 bases, and the junction held 13 bases outside the gene matches. CDR3 size: 15 residues. Germline V lookup: CDR1 MNHEY, CDR2 SVGEGT. Sample-barcoded 5' priming and a J-beta primer mix drove a second PCR of about 7 to 11 cycles. TCRdb re-called the 5' RACE reads with MiXCR, one entry per CDR3 protein. This table holds around 800,000 distinct CDR3 sequences, about 55% found once. Sequenced material: blood. The chain combines TRBV6-2 or TRBV6-3 with TRBJ2-3, with 7 bases fitting TRBD2. This receptor was taken from a man older than 75 in good health. The CDR3 DNA sequence: TGTGCCACCCAAGCCTGGGAGGGTGGAACAGATACGCAGTATTTT. Residues: CATQAWEGGTDTQYF.